This record covers a single T cell receptor (beta chain). Libraries were prepared by immunoSEQ multiplex PCR; TCRdb keeps only in-frame clonotypes and omits some of them. The sample has 100,000 to 150,000 clones, around 88% seen once. The data were obtained in a study of blood T cell repertoires in COVID-19. Germline V gene sequence: CDR1 SGHRS, CDR2 YFSETQ. Trimming removed 0 bases at V and 0 bases at J, with 3 bases between. The CDR3 is 14 amino acids. The specimen was peripheral blood. J is TRBJ1-4 and V is TRBV5-1; D is unresolved. This TCR came from a man aged 50-60 years with acute or convalescent COVID-19. The CDR3 reads CASSLDSTNEKLFF. The CDR3 region has the DNA TGCGCCAGCAGCTTGGACTCAACTAATGAAAAACTGTTTTTT.